This is a list of T cell receptor beta chains from one sample in a study of read filtering for tumor transcriptome and immune sequencing. TCRdb ran MiXCR on the reads and lists one entry per CDR3 protein. The table records approximately 65,000 distinct CDR3 sequences, approximately 15% of them present only once. Sequencing used a population of CD138-negative cells sorted from bone marrow. The receptors here all came from a donor over 35 with multiple myeloma. CDR3s include the opening cysteine and the closing phenylalanine or tryptophan. Fields, in order: J gene, D gene, clone size, CDR3 length, V gene, CDR3 DNA, CDR3 protein. The D gene is left open where the match is weak. For some rows the clone size is stated as once, few or many, or as a class when expanded; others skip it.

TRBJ1-5,TRBD1,.,12,TRBV7-9,TGTGCCAGCAGCCTTGACAGGGAGGCCCAGCATTTT,CASSLDREAQHF
TRBJ2-7,.,.,15,TRBV7-2,TGTGCCAGCAGCCGAAACAGGGATTCTACCTACGAGCAGTACTTC,CASSRNRDSTYEQYF
TRBJ1-5,TRBD1,many,15,TRBV7-2,TGTGCCAGCAGCTTATTGAGGGGGCCGGGTCAGCCCCAGCATTTT,CASSLLRGPGQPQHF
TRBJ2-1,TRBD2,many,16,TRBV2,TGTGCCAGCAGTGAAGACTTTAGCGGGAGGGCCCGCGAGCAGTTCTTC,CASSEDFSGRAREQFF
TRBJ2-3,.,many,15,TRBV4-3,TGCGCCAGCAGCCCCCATAGAGGGAGCACAGATACGCAGTATTTT,CASSPHRGSTDTQYF
TRBJ2-3,.,.,18,TRBV7-3,TGTGCCAGCAGCTTAAGAGGGAAAGACTATCGGTACACAGATACGCAGTATTTT,CASSLRGKDYRYTDTQYF
TRBJ2-1,.,few,16,TRBV3-1,TGCGCCAGCAGCCAATCAAGGGGTGGCTCCTACGATGAGCAGTTCTTC,CASSQSRGGSYDEQFF
TRBJ2-3,.,few,13,TRBV27,TGTGCCAGCAAACTGATGCACACAGATACGCAGTATTTT,CASKLMHTDTQYF
TRBJ2-3,TRBD2,.,16,TRBV15,TGTGCCACCAGCGGGGGACTAGCGGTTGTCACAGATACGCAGTATTTT,CATSGGLAVVTDTQYF
TRBJ2-5,.,few,15,TRBV27,TGTGCCAGCAGTCCTGGACTACAGGCCCTAGAGACCCAGCACTTC,CASSPGLQALETQHF
TRBJ2-7,TRBD2,many,12,TRBV20-1,TGCAGTGCTCGCGGGACTAGGAACGAGCAGTACTTC,CSARGTRNEQYF
TRBJ1-1,TRBD1,many,15,TRBV7-9,TGTGCCAGCAGCTCCCGGACAGGCCGGGGGACTGAAGCTTTCTTT,CASSSRTGRGTEAFF
TRBJ2-7,TRBD2,.,20,TRBV20-1,TGCAGTGCTAGAGATCTGGTCCGACTAGCGGGGATCCGAGGCCCCTACGAGCAGTACTTC,CSARDLVRLAGIRGPYEQYF
TRBJ2-1,TRBD1,many,14,TRBV6-5,TGTGCCAGCAGAAAGGGACAGGCCTACAATGAGCAGTTCTTC,CASRKGQAYNEQFF
TRBJ2-1,.,many,15,TRBV25-1,TGTGCCAGCAGGCCGGGGGTCGGGAGAGGCTATGAGCAGTTCTTC,CASRPGVGRGYEQFF
TRBJ2-1,TRBD2,.,14,TRBV7-2,TGTGCCAGCAGCCCCGGGCGGGAGTACAATGAGCAGTTCTTC,CASSPGREYNEQFF
TRBJ2-5,.,many,14,TRBV20-1,TGCAGTGCTAGACCATCCGACAGACAAGAGACCCAGTACTTC,CSARPSDRQETQYF
TRBJ2-7,TRBD2,many,16,TRBV5-1,TGCGCCAGCAGCTCAGCTCAGGGACTAGCGGGCTACGAGCAGTACTTC,CASSSAQGLAGYEQYF
TRBJ1-5,.,.,16,TRBV10-3,TGTGCCTTCAGTGCCCGGGGAAGCGGAAGCAATCAGCCCCAGCATTTT,CAFSARGSGSNQPQHF
TRBJ2-3,TRBD2,many,16,TRBV5-5,TGTGCCAGCAGCTTTGGGTTTGGCGGGAGGGGAGATACGCAGTATTTT,CASSFGFGGRGDTQYF
TRBJ2-5,.,.,13,TRBV7-9,TGTGCCAGCAGCATTATACTGGGAGAGACCCAGTACTTC,CASSIILGETQYF
TRBJ2-1,TRBD2,many,14,TRBV5-8,TGTGCCAGCACCCAGACGGGTGCGGGAGAGGGGCAGTTCTTC,CASTQTGAGEGQFF
TRBJ2-3,TRBD2,many,17,TRBV4-1,TGCGCCAGCAGCCCCTCCCTAGCGGGAGGGCCGGAAGATACGCAGTATTTT,CASSPSLAGGPEDTQYF
TRBJ1-1,.,few,11,TRBV30,TGTGCCTGGAGTGGAAGTCCTGAAGCTTTCTTT,CAWSGSPEAFF
TRBJ2-2,.,many,13,TRBV27,TGTGCCAGCAGTTTATCGCGGGCCGGGGAGCTGTTTTTT,CASSLSRAGELFF
TRBJ2-2,TRBD1,once,17,TRBV24-1,TGTGCCACCAGTGATTTACCCGGGACAGGGAACACCGGGGAGCTGTTTTTT,CATSDLPGTGNTGELFF
TRBJ2-1,.,many,14,TRBV20-1,TGCAGTGCTACCGGACTGGGGGGATACAATGAGCAGTTCTTC,CSATGLGGYNEQFF
TRBJ2-5,TRBD2,few,15,TRBV13,TGTGCCAGCAGCCCGTGGGAGGGTCCACAAGAGACCCAGTACTTC,CASSPWEGPQETQYF
TRBJ2-7,.,many,14,TRBV5-1,TGCGCCAGCAGCCAGGGGGGGCAAATCTACGAGCAGTACTTC,CASSQGGQIYEQYF
TRBJ1-1,.,many,15,TRBV29-1,TGCAGCGTTGAAGCCCAGCAAAGGCGGGCCACTGAAGCTTTCTTT,CSVEAQQRRATEAFF
TRBJ2-2,.,many,17,TRBV27,TGTGCCAGCAGTTTATCCACAGTGTTTGGCCGTCCCGGGGAGCTGTTTTTT,CASSLSTVFGRPGELFF
TRBJ1-1,.,.,13,TRBV27,TGTGCCAGCAGTTTACCCAGGGTAACTGAAGCTTTCTTT,CASSLPRVTEAFF
TRBJ2-3,.,many,14,TRBV11-2,TGTGCCAGCAGCTTAGTCGGGGACACAGATACGCAGTATTTT,CASSLVGDTDTQYF
TRBJ1-1,.,many,14,TRBV4-3,TGCGCCAGCAGCCAGAGTTCAAGCGGGACTGAAGCTTTCTTT,CASSQSSSGTEAFF
TRBJ2-7,TRBD1,many,12,TRBV6-1,TGTGCCAGCAGTTGGACAGGGAACGAGCAGTACTTC,CASSWTGNEQYF
TRBJ2-7,.,many,11,TRBV29-1,TGCAGCGTTGAAGCAGGACCCGAGCAGTACTTC,CSVEAGPEQYF
TRBJ1-5,.,many,13,TRBV28,TGTGCCAGCAGTTTCTCCCGTGCCCAGCCCCAGCATTTT,CASSFSRAQPQHF
TRBJ1-1,.,many,12,TRBV6-6,TGTGCCAGCAGTCAAGGAGCCCCAGCAGCTTTCTTT,CASSQGAPAAFF
TRBJ1-1,TRBD1,few,15,TRBV7-2,TGTGCCAGCAGCCCTGACAGGGTCGGGTACACTGAAGCTTTCTTT,CASSPDRVGYTEAFF
TRBJ1-4,.,.,12,TRBV7-9,TGTGCCAGCAGCTTAGATGTCGAAAAACTGTTTTTT,CASSLDVEKLFF
TRBJ2-1,TRBD1,many,16,TRBV6-2/TRBV6-3,TGTGCCAGCAGTTACGCCACAACAGGGGGCTACCATCAGCGGTTCTTC,CASSYATTGGYHQRFF
TRBJ1-1,.,many,12,TRBV19,TGTGCCAGTAGTTTCACAGGGTCTGAAGCTTTCTTT,CASSFTGSEAFF
TRBJ2-1,TRBD2,many,13,TRBV20-1,TGCAGTGCCATGGGACTAGGCCTGAGTTTGGGGTTCTTC,CSAMGLGLSLGFF
TRBJ1-1,TRBD1,many,15,TRBV11-3,TGTGCCAGCAGCACCGACAGGGGGGGATATACTGAAGCTTTCTTT,CASSTDRGGYTEAFF
TRBJ2-3,.,many,13,TRBV2,TGTGCCAGCACAGTTCCGAACACAGATACGCAGTATTTT,CASTVPNTDTQYF
TRBJ1-4,.,many,15,TRBV4-1,TGCGCCAGCAGCCAAACCGGCTCTCTGGATGAAAAACTGTTTTTT,CASSQTGSLDEKLFF
TRBJ2-2,TRBD2,many,16,TRBV20-1,TGCAGTGCTAGAGATAGGATAGCGGGAGGGACCGGGGAGCTGTTTTTT,CSARDRIAGGTGELFF
TRBJ1-5,.,many,14,TRBV20-1,TGCAGTGCCCAACCCTACAGGGACAATCAGCCCCAGCATTTT,CSAQPYRDNQPQHF
TRBJ1-5,.,many,15,TRBV20-1,TGCAGTGCTAGAGACAGGGTCGGGATTGATCAGCCCCAGCATTTT,CSARDRVGIDQPQHF
TRBJ2-3,.,many,16,TRBV29-1,TGCAGCGTTGGCCAGCTGGGTGCAGGGGAGACGGATACGCAGTATTTT,CSVGQLGAGETDTQYF
TRBJ2-3,TRBD2,many,15,TRBV4-3,TGCGCCAGCAGCATAGGACTAGCGGGTTTAGATACGCAGTATTTT,CASSIGLAGLDTQYF
TRBJ2-5,.,.,13,TRBV10-3,TGTGCCATCAGTGAGTCGCGTATAGAGACCCAGTACTTC,CAISESRIETQYF
TRBJ1-1,.,.,14,TRBV7-8,TGTGCCAGCAGCTTAACGACTGAAAACACTGAAGCTTTCTTT,CASSLTTENTEAFF
TRBJ1-1,TRBD1,.,13,TRBV29-1,TGCAGCGTTGAAGGGGACAGGGGGGTTGAAGCTTTCTTT,CSVEGDRGVEAFF
TRBJ2-3,.,.,16,TRBV7-2,TGTGCCAGCAGCTTAGTAATAGCAGGGGGCACAGATACGCAGTATTTT,CASSLVIAGGTDTQYF
TRBJ2-1,.,many,13,TRBV2,TGTGCCAGCAGTGTCGCCCTCCGCAATGAGCAGTTCTTC,CASSVALRNEQFF
TRBJ2-7,.,many,14,TRBV25-1,TGTGCCAGCAGTGAATCAATGGCGACCTACGAGCAGTACTTC,CASSESMATYEQYF
TRBJ2-6,.,many,15,TRBV6-1,TGTGCCAGTTCTTACGGACTGGGCGCGGCCAACGTCCTGACTTTC,CASSYGLGAANVLTF
TRBJ2-7,TRBD1,.,13,TRBV20-1,TGCAGTGCTACGGGACAGGGGAAGGCCGAGCAGTACTTC,CSATGQGKAEQYF